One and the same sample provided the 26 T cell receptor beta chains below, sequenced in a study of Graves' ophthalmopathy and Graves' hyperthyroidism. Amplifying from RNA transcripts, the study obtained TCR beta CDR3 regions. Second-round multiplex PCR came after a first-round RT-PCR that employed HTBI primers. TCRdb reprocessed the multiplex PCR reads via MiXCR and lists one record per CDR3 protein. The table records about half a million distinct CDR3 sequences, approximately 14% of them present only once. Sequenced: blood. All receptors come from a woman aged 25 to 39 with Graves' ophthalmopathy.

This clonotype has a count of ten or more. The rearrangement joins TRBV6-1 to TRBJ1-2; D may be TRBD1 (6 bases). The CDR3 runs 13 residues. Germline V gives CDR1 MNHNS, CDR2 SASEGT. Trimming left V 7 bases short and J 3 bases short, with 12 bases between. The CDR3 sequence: CASMEGDHYGYTF. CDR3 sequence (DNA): TGTGCCAGCATGGAGGGGGACCACTATGGCTACACCTTC.

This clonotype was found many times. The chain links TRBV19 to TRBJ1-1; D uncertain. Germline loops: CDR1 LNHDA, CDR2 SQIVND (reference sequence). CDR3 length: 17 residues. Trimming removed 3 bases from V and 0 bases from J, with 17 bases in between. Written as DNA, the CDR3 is TGTGCCAGTAGTATGAGGCAAGGAAGGTATTTGAACACTGAAGCTTTCTTT. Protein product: CASSMRQGRYLNTEAFF.

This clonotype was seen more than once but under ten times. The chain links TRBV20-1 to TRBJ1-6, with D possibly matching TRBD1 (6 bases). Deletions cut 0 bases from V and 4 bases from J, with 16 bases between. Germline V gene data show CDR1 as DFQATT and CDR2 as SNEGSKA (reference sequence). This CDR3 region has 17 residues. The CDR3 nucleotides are TGCAGTGCTAGAGATGCCCAGGGGCGGACTTATAATTCACCCCTCCACTTT. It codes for CSARDAQGRTYNSPLHF.

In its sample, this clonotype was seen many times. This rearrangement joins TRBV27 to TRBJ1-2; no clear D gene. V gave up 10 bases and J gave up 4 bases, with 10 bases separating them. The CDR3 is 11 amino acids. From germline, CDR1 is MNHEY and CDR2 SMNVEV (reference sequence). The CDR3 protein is CATLGSYGYTF. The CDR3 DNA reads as TGTGCCACTCTTGGGAGCTATGGCTACACCTTC.

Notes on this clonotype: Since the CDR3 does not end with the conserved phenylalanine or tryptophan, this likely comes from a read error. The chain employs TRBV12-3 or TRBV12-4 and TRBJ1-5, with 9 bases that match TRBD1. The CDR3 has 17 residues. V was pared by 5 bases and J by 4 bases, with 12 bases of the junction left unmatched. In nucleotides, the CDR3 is TGTGCCAGCAGTCGTAGGGGCTCACAGGGGGCTAATCAGCCCCAGCATGTT. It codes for CASSRRGSQGANQPQHV.

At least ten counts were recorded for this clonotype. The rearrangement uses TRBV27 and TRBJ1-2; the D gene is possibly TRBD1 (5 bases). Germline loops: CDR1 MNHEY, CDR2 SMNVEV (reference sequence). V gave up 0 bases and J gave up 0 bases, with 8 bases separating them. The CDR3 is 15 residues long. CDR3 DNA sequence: TGTGCCAGCAGTTTATCTGGGGGAACTAACTATGGCTACACCTTC. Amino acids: CASSLSGGTNYGYTF.

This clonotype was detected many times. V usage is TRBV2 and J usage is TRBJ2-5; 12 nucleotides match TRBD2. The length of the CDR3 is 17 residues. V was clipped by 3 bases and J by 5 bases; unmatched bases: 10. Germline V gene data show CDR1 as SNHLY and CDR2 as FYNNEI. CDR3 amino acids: CASSEALVTSGGETQYF. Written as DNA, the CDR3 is TGTGCCAGCAGTGAGGCGCTTGTGACTAGCGGGGGTGAGACCCAGTACTTC. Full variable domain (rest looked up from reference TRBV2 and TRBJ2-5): EPEVTQTPSHQVTQMGQEVILRCVPISNHLYFYWYRQILGQKVEFLVSFYNNEISEKSEIFDDQFSVERPDGSNFTLKIRSTKLEDSAMYFCASSEALVTSGGETQYFGPGTRLLVL.

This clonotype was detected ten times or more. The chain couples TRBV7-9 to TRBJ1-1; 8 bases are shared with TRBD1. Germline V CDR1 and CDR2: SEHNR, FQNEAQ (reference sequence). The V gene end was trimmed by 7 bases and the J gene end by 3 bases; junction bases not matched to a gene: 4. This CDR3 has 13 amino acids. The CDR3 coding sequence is TGTGCCAGCACAGGGGGCATGGACACTGAAGCTTTCTTT. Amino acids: CASTGGMDTEAFF.

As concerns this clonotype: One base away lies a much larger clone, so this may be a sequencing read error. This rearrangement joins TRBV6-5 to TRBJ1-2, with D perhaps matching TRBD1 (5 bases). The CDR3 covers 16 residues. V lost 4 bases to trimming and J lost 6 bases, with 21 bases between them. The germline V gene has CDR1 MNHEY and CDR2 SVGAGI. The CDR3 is CASSSGRTSFFHGYTF. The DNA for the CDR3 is TGTGCCAGCAGTTCGGGACGGACTAGTTTTTTTCATGGCTACACCTTC.

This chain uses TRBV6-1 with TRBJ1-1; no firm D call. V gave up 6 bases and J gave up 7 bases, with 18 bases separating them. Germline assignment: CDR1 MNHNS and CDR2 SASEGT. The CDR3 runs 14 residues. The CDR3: CASRTHQGIREAFF. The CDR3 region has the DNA TGTGCCAGCAGAACCCACCAAGGAATTCGTGAAGCTTTCTTT.

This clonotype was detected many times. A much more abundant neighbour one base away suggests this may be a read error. This CDR3 is CASREDNSNQPQHF. The DNA for the CDR3 is TGTGCCAGCAGGGAGGACAATAGCAATCAGCCCCAGCATTTT. V is TRBV6-1 and J is TRBJ1-5; possible D gene TRBD1, 5 bases. V was trimmed by 6 bases and J by 0 bases, leaving 9 bases between them. The CDR3 extends over 14 amino acids. Germline V gene lookup returns CDR1 MNHNS and CDR2 SASEGT.

CDR3 protein: CATKGEGNIQYF. CDR3 sequence (DNA): TGTGCCACGAAGGGGGAAGGAAACATTCAGTACTTC. The V call is TRBV6-1, the J call TRBJ2-4, with D tentatively TRBD1 (6 bases). Germline V gene lookup returns CDR1 MNHNS and CDR2 SASEGT. CDR3 size: 12 residues. The V end lost 10 bases, the J end lost 6 bases, and 13 bases lay between the germline ends.

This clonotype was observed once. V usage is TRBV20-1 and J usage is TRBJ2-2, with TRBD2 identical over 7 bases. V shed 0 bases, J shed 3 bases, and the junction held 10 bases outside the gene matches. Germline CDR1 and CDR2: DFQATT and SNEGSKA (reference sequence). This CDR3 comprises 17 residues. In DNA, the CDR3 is TGCAGTGCTAGAGATGAGTGGTCTAGCGGCCACACCGGGGAGCTGTTTTTT. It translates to CSARDEWSSGHTGELFF.

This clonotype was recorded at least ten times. CDR3 loop: CASSYSGRINPGNTIYF. The CDR3, as DNA: TGTGCCAGCAGTTACTCCGGACGGATCAACCCTGGAAACACCATATATTTT. The genes are TRBV6-5 and TRBJ1-3; D gene unclear. Germline assignment: CDR1 MNHEY and CDR2 SVGAGI. The CDR3 loop spans 17 amino acids. V gave up 0 bases and J gave up 2 bases, with 14 bases separating them.

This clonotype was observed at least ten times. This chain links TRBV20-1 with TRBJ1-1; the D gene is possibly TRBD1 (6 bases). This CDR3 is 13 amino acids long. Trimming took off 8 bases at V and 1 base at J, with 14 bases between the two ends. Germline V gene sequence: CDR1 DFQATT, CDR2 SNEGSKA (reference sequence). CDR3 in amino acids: CSTPGTTNTEAFF. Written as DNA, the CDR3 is TGCAGTACTCCCGGGACAACGAACACTGAAGCTTTCTTT.

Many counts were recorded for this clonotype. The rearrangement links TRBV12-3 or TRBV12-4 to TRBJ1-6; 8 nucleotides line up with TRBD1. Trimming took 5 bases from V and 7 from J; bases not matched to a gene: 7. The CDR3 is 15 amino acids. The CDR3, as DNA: TGTGCCAGCAGTATACGGACAGGGCAGAATTCACCCCTCCACTTT. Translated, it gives CASSIRTGQNSPLHF.

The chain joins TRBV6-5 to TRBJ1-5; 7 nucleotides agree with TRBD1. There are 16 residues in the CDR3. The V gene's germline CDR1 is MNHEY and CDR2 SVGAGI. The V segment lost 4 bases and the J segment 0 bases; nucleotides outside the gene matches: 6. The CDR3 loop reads CASSFSGGYSNQPQHF. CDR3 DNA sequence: TGTGCCAGCAGTTTTTCAGGGGGGTATAGCAATCAGCCCCAGCATTTT.

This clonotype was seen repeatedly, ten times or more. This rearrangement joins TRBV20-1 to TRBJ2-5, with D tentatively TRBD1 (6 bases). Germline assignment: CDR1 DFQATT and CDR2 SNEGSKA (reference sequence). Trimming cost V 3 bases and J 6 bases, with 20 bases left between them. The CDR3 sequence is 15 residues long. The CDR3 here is CSASFVAGDLQTQYF. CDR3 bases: TGCAGTGCTAGTTTCGTGGCAGGGGATCTGCAGACCCAGTACTTC.

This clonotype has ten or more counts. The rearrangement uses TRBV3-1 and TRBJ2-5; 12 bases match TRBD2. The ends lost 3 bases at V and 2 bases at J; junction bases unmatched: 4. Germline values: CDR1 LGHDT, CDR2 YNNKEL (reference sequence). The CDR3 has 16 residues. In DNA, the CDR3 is TGTGCCAGCAGCCAGTTACTAGCGGGGGGACAAGAGACCCAGTACTTC. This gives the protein CASSQLLAGGQETQYF.

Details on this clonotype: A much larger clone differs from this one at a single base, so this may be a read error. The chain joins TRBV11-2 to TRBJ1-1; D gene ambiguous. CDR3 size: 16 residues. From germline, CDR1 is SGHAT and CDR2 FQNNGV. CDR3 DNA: TGTGCCAGCAGCTTGGGTCTGGGTCTCGTGAACACTGAAGCTGTCTTT. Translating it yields CASSLGLGLVNTEAVF.

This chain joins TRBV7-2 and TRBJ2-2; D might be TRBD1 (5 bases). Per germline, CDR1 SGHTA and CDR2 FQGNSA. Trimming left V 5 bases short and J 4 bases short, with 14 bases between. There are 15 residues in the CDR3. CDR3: CASSPPRGGTGELFF. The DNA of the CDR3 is TGTGCCAGCAGCCCCCCTAGGGGTGGCACCGGGGAGCTGTTTTTT.

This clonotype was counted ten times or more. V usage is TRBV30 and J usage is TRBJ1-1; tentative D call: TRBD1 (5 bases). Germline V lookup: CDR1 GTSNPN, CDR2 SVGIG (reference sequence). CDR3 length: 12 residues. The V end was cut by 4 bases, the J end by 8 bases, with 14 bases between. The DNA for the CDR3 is TGTGCCTGGAACCTCTCTCCAGGGGAAGCTTTCTTT. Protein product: CAWNLSPGEAFF. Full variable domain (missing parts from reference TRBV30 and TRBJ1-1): SQTIHQWPATLVQPVGSPLSLECTVEGTSNPNLYWYRQAAGRGLQLLFYSVGIGQISSEVPQNLSASRPQDRQFILSSKKLLLSDSGFYLCAWNLSPGEAFFGQGTRLTVV.

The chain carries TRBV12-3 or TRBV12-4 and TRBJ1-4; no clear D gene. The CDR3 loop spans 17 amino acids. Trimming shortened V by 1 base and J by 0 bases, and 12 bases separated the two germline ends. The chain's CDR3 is CASSLGVSLATNEKLFF. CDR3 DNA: TGTGCCAGCAGTTTAGGGGTCTCACTCGCAACTAATGAAAAACTGTTTTTT.

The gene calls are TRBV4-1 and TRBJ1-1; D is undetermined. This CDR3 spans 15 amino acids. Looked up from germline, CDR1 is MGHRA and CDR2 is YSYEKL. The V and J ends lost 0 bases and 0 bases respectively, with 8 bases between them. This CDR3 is CASSQDTAMNTEAFF. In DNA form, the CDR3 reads TGCGCCAGCAGCCAAGATACAGCAATGAACACTGAAGCTTTCTTT.

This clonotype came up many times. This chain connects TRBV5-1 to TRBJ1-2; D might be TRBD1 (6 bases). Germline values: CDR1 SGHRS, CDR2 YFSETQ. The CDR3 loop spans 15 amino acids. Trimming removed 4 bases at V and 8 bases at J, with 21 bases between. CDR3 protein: CASSPQIGQLRGYTF. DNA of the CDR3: TGCGCCAGCAGCCCGCAGATAGGACAGTTGAGAGGCTACACCTTC.

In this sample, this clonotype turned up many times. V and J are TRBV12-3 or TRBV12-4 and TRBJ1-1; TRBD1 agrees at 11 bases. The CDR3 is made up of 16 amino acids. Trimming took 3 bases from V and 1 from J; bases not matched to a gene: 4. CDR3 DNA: TGTGCCAGCAGTTTCGGACAGGGGGCGAGGAACACTGAAGCTTTCTTT. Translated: CASSFGQGARNTEAFF.